This T cell receptor beta chain was observed in a study of type 1 regulatory T cells. Study-wide context: T-allo10 is an in vitro-generated, Tr1-enriched CD4 T cell product specific for alloantigen.

TCRdb reprocessed the reads via MiXCR and lists one record per CDR3 protein. This sample has 80,000 to 100,000 distinct CDR3 sequences, with roughly 28% found just once. In germline, CDR1 is DFQATT, CDR2 SNEGSKA (reference sequence). This CDR3 has 15 residues. V lost 2 bases and J lost 1, with 11 bases in between. The receptor was derived from a human donor in good health. The sample taken for sequencing was CD4+ T cells, either the whole sample or a sorted fraction (not recorded which). The chain recombines TRBV20-1 with TRBJ2-2; TRBD2 might be the D (5 bases). The CDR3 DNA reads as TGCAGTGCTAGAATTTGGACTCTGAACACCGGGGAGCTGTTTTTT. It encodes CSARIWTLNTGELFF.